The entry that follows covers one T cell receptor (beta chain) sequence. The antigen is not known. Any patient presenting with uncontrolled infection, other autoimmune disease, pregnancy or lactation was left out. The data belong to a study of T cells in Graves' hyperthyroidism and ophthalmopathy. Study-level results: Appearing also in blood were most of the thyroid clonotypes expanded above 0.001.

TCR beta CDR3 regions were amplified from RNA. RT-PCR in the first round (using the HTBI primer set) targeted the TCR CDR3. MiXCR, applied by TCRdb to the multiplex PCR reads, yields one record per CDR3 protein. The data hold some 770,000 distinct CDR3 sequences, with roughly 15% observed a single time. The source material was blood. The sequence came from a man aged 18 to 30 with Graves' hyperthyroidism.

CDR3 sequence: CASSPPRSVSYEQYF. The CDR3 coding sequence is TGTGCCAGCAGCCCCCCCAGGAGCGTTTCCTACGAGCAGTACTTC. The chain uses TRBV7-9 and TRBJ2-7; no clear D gene. V was pared by 5 bases and J by 1 base, with 15 bases between. Germline lookup yields CDR1 SEHNR and CDR2 FQNEAQ (reference sequence). The CDR3 is 15 amino acids. Supplemented by reference TRBV7-9 and TRBJ2-7, the full variable domain reads DTGVSQNPRHKITKRGQNVTFRCDPISEHNRLYWYRQTLGQGPEFLTYFQNEAQLEKSRLLSDRFSAERPKGSFSTLEIQRTEQGDSAMYLCASSPPRSVSYEQYFGPGTRLTVT.